These 32 T cell receptor beta chains were all obtained from the same sample, sequenced in a study of cytomegalovirus exposure and HLA in healthy donors. This PCR relied on a set of 60 Vbeta primers and 13 Jbeta primers. This table comes from immunoSEQ multiplex PCR, and its TCRdb copy is limited to in-frame clones, with some not included. The table lists 150,000 to 200,000 clones, roughly 79% of them singletons. Source material: PBMCs. The source of these receptors is a woman aged 25 to 39 in good health and CMV-seropositive.

The J gene is TRBJ1-3, the V gene TRBV19; D not resolved. The germline V and J ends were trimmed by 7 bases and 0 bases, with 10 bases remaining between them. Per germline, CDR1 LNHDA and CDR2 SQIVND (reference sequence). There are 14 residues in the CDR3. The CDR3 DNA is TGTGCCAGTAATGAACGGTTCTCTGGAAACACCATATATTTT. It encodes CASNERFSGNTIYF. Full variable domain (outside the CDR3, taken from reference TRBV19 and TRBJ1-3): DGGITQSPKYLFRKEGQNVTLSCEQNLNHDAMYWYRQDPGQGLRLIYYSQIVNDFQKGDIAEGYSVSREKKESFPLTVTSAQKNPTAFYLCASNERFSGNTIYFGEGSWLTVV.

This chain links TRBV29-1 with TRBJ2-1, with 10 bases fitting TRBD1. V shed 7 bases and J 9 bases; nucleotides not matched to a gene: 9. The germline V gene has CDR1 SQVTM and CDR2 ANQGSEA. This CDR3 contains 13 residues. CDR3 in DNA: TGCAGCGGCGGGACAGGGGATTTCGGTGAGCAGTTCTTC. Residues: CSGGTGDFGEQFF.

This clone came up a few times. The rearrangement uses TRBV14 and TRBJ1-6; D is uncertain. The CDR3 runs 14 residues. The germline gives CDR1 SGHDN, CDR2 FVKESK. Trimming left V 3 bases short and J 9 bases short, with 12 bases between. CDR3 loop: CASSQQRQISPLHF. The CDR3 DNA reads as TGTGCCAGCAGCCAGCAGAGGCAAATTTCACCCCTCCACTTT.

V and J are TRBV2 and TRBJ2-6, with TRBD1 as a possible D gene (6 bases). The germline CDR1 and CDR2 sequences are SNHLY and FYNNEI. The CDR3 contains 14 residues. V lost 7 bases, J lost 3 bases, and 10 bases lay in between. CDR3 DNA: TGTGCCAGCACTACAGGGTTTGGGGCCAACGTCCTGACTTTC. This gives the protein CASTTGFGANVLTF.

The V gene is TRBV18, the J gene TRBJ2-5; 11 positions agree with TRBD2. Per the germline V gene, CDR1 is KGHSH and CDR2 is LQKENI. V dropped 1 base and J dropped 4; count of bases not matched to a gene: 17. The CDR3 is 20 residues long. CDR3 sequence (DNA): TGTGCCAGCTCACCACTCCGCGGTAGCGGGAGGGGAAAAGGTGGAGAGACCCAGTACTTC. Encoded protein: CASSPLRGSGRGKGGETQYF.

The chain employs TRBV4-3 and TRBJ1-4; TRBD1 aligns across 10 bases. The trim removed 1 base at V and 8 bases at J, leaving 4 bases unmatched. The V gene's germline CDR1 is LGHNA and CDR2 YSLEER. CDR3 length: 15 amino acids. The CDR3 nucleotides are TGCGCCAGCAGCCAAGTGGGACAGGGGTACGAAAAACTGTTTTTT. This translates into CASSQVGQGYEKLFF.

CDR3 nucleotides: TGTGCCAGTAGTATGCCCTCGGCGGGAGTGGCCTACAATGAGCAGTTCTTC. It is translated as CASSMPSAGVAYNEQFF. The chain employs TRBV19 and TRBJ2-1; 7 positions match TRBD2. The J segment lost 2 bases and the V segment lost 3 bases, leaving 10 bases of the junction unmatched. Germline values: CDR1 LNHDA, CDR2 SQIVND (reference sequence). This CDR3 is built from 17 residues. Combining the CDR3 with reference TRBV19 and TRBJ2-1 gives the whole variable domain DGGITQSPKYLFRKEGQNVTLSCEQNLNHDAMYWYRQDPGQGLRLIYYSQIVNDFQKGDIAEGYSVSREKKESFPLTVTSAQKNPTAFYLCASSMPSAGVAYNEQFFGPGTRLTVL.

The chain is built from TRBV29-1 and TRBJ1-1, with D perhaps TRBD1 (6 bases). The V end lost 7 bases, the J end lost 5 bases, and 23 bases lay between the germline ends. The germline V gene has CDR1 SQVTM and CDR2 ANQGSEA. The CDR3 loop spans 15 amino acids. CDR3 residues: CSGRVLGALRTEAFF. The CDR3 DNA follows: TGCAGCGGGAGAGTGTTGGGGGCTTTACGAACTGAAGCTTTCTTT.

This rearrangement joins TRBV10-3 to TRBJ2-7; D may be TRBD1 (5 bases). CDR3 size: 14 residues. V dropped 5 bases and J dropped 4 bases, with 15 bases sitting between them. The germline V gene encodes CDR1 ENHRY and CDR2 SYGVKD. The CDR3 DNA reads as TGTGCCATCAGTTCCCCGACAGAGAAATACGAGCAGTACTTC. Translating it yields CAISSPTEKYEQYF.

The V call is TRBV7-8, the J call TRBJ1-1; TRBD1 might be the D (5 bases). The CDR3 sequence is 14 residues long. Germline CDR1 reads SGHVS; CDR2 reads FQNEAQ. V was cut by 1 base and J by 6 bases, with 12 bases left in between. CDR3 amino acids: CASSLEAGVAEAFF. CDR3 bases: TGTGCCAGCAGCTTAGAAGCGGGGGTGGCTGAAGCTTTCTTT.

This chain uses TRBV30 with TRBJ2-3; D is possibly TRBD2 (8 bases). Trimming removed 0 bases at V and 4 bases at J, with 14 bases between. The V gene's germline CDR1 is GTSNPN and CDR2 SVGIG (reference sequence). The length of the CDR3 is 15 residues. CDR3 amino acids: CAWSVTGGGADTQYF. The CDR3 DNA follows: TGTGCCTGGAGTGTTACGGGAGGGGGCGCAGATACGCAGTATTTT.

V and J are TRBV30 and TRBJ2-7, with D perhaps matching TRBD1 (5 bases). Trimming left V 6 bases short and J 5 bases short, with 11 bases between. The germline gives CDR1 GTSNPN, CDR2 SVGIG (reference sequence). The CDR3 loop spans 11 amino acids. The CDR3 spells CACNRQNEQYF. The DNA of the CDR3 is TGTGCCTGCAACCGACAGAACGAGCAGTACTTC. Full variable domain (missing parts from reference TRBV30 and TRBJ2-7): SQTIHQWPATLVQPVGSPLSLECTVEGTSNPNLYWYRQAAGRGLQLLFYSVGIGQISSEVPQNLSASRPQDRQFILSSKKLLLSDSGFYLCACNRQNEQYFGPGTRLTVT.

The chain is built from TRBV7-8 and TRBJ2-1, with TRBD2 matching over 13 bases. This CDR3 contains 17 residues. The V and J ends lost 3 bases and 0 bases, in that order; junction bases with no gene match: 2. Germline V CDR1 and CDR2: SGHVS, FQNEAQ. CDR3 bases: TGTGCCAGCAGCTTCGGGACTAGCGGGGCCTCCTACAATGAGCAGTTCTTC. Translating it yields CASSFGTSGASYNEQFF.

V gene TRBV6-1 combines with J gene TRBJ1-2, with 8 bases that match TRBD1. The CDR3 sequence is 13 residues long. Germline assignment: CDR1 MNHNS and CDR2 SASEGT. Trimming cost V 6 bases and J 7 bases; bases outside gene matches: 7. The CDR3 DNA reads TGTGCCAGCAGCCTGGACAGGGCCAGTGGCTACACCTTC. This sequence encodes CASSLDRASGYTF.

The table lists this clone with a few counts. This chain joins TRBV29-1 and TRBJ1-1; D possibly corresponds to TRBD1 (5 bases). Germline CDR1 reads SQVTM; CDR2 reads ANQGSEA. Trimming removed 6 bases from V and 1 base from J, with 12 bases in between. There are 13 residues in the CDR3. The CDR3 here is CSVHPGGNTEAFF. As DNA, the CDR3 is TGCAGCGTGCACCCCGGGGGGAACACTGAAGCTTTCTTT. The whole variable domain, remainder taken from reference TRBV29-1 and TRBJ1-1, is SAVISQKPSRDICQRGTSLTIQCQVDSQVTMMFWYRQQPGQSLTLIATANQGSEATYESGFVIDKFPISRPNLTFSTLTVSNMSPEDSSIYLCSVHPGGNTEAFFGQGTRLTVV.

This sequence joins TRBV29-1 and TRBJ1-1; TRBD1 matches 9 bases. CDR1 SQVTM and CDR2 ANQGSEA come from the germline V gene. The junction had 2 bases not matched to a gene; V was cut back by 5 bases and J by 4 bases. The CDR3 length is 12 residues. CDR3 nucleotide sequence: TGCAGCGTTACAGGGGGCGGCACTGAAGCTTTCTTT. Protein: CSVTGGGTEAFF.

The chain combines TRBV28 with TRBJ1-5; 8 bases align to TRBD1. Trimming at V came to 7 bases and at J to 7 bases, leaving 3 bases not matched to a gene. Germline V gene sequence: CDR1 MDHEN, CDR2 SYDVKM. This CDR3 spans 12 amino acids. Here the CDR3 reads CASTWTGQPQHF. In nucleotides, the CDR3 is TGTGCCAGCACCTGGACAGGGCAGCCCCAGCATTTT. The variable domain in full, completed from reference TRBV28 and TRBJ1-5, reads DVKVTQSSRYLVKRTGEKVFLECVQDMDHENMFWYRQDPGLGLRLIYFSYDVKMKEKGDIPEGYSVSREKKERFSLILESASTNQTSMYLCASTWTGQPQHFGDGTRLSIL.

J is TRBJ2-1 and V is TRBV4-2; 10 positions agree with TRBD2. The trim removed 4 bases at V and 3 bases at J, leaving 12 bases unmatched. The CDR3 runs to 18 residues. In germline, CDR1 is LGHNA, CDR2 YNFKEQ. The CDR3 here is CASSRRTSGTSDYNEQFF. As DNA, the CDR3 is TGTGCCAGCAGCCGACGAACCTCCGGGACTAGCGACTACAATGAGCAGTTCTTC.

This clone showed up just once. V is TRBV19 and J is TRBJ1-2; a possible D gene is TRBD1 (5 bases). Looked up from germline, CDR1 is LNHDA and CDR2 is SQIVND (reference sequence). V lost 3 bases to trimming and J lost 8 bases, with 13 bases between them. The CDR3 length is 13 residues. CDR3 in DNA: TGTGCCAGTAGTATTCCCCAGGGCCGGGGCTACACCTTC. This codes for CASSIPQGRGYTF.

This clone was counted a few times. The chain couples TRBV7-8 to TRBJ2-7; 11 positions match TRBD1. CDR1 and CDR2 from the germline V gene are SGHVS and FQNEAQ. Trimming cost V 8 bases and J 1 base; bases outside gene matches: 4. This CDR3 region has 14 residues. In nucleotides, the CDR3 is TGTGCCAGCGGCGGGACAGGGGGTTCCTACGAGCAGTACTTC. Translation gives CASGGTGGSYEQYF.

The DNA for the CDR3 is TGTGCCAGCAGTTTAGTTCGGGAAAACACAGATACGCAGTATTTT. Translating gives CASSLVRENTDTQYF. The rearrangement uses TRBV27 and TRBJ2-3; TRBD2 might be the D (5 bases). Trimming cost V 2 bases and J 2 bases, with 11 bases left between them. The CDR3 consists of 15 residues. Germline values: CDR1 MNHEY, CDR2 SMNVEV (reference sequence).

This clone is a singleton in its sample. The V gene is TRBV25-1, the J gene TRBJ1-6, with TRBD1 identical over 7 bases. The V gene's germline CDR1 is MGHDK and CDR2 SYGVNS. This CDR3 has 13 residues. V trimming: 5 bases; J trimming: 8 bases; junction bases outside the gene matches: 3. The CDR3 DNA follows: TGTGCCAGCAGTCCACAGGGGTATTCACCCCTCCACTTT. Residues: CASSPQGYSPLHF.

This chain connects TRBV6-5 to TRBJ1-1; D gene uncertain. CDR1 is MNHEY and CDR2 is SVGAGI in the germline V gene. Trimming took 5 bases from V and 6 from J, leaving 13 bases between them. This CDR3 is built from 13 residues. CDR3 loop: CASSESRRAEAFF. CDR3 sequence (DNA): TGTGCCAGCAGTGAGTCCCGGAGGGCTGAAGCTTTCTTT.

The chain recombines TRBV28 with TRBJ1-1; TRBD1 might be the D (6 bases). This CDR3 has 12 residues. Trimming removed 8 bases from V and 1 base from J, with 8 bases in between. Per the germline V gene, CDR1 is MDHEN and CDR2 is SYDVKM. The CDR3 sequence is CASGQRNTEAFF. The DNA of the CDR3 is TGTGCCAGCGGACAGAGGAACACTGAAGCTTTCTTT. Using reference TRBV28 and TRBJ1-1 for the parts outside the CDR3, the full variable domain is DVKVTQSSRYLVKRTGEKVFLECVQDMDHENMFWYRQDPGLGLRLIYFSYDVKMKEKGDIPEGYSVSREKKERFSLILESASTNQTSMYLCASGQRNTEAFFGQGTRLTVV.

The V and J genes are TRBV19 and TRBJ2-7; TRBD2 aligns across 11 bases. The V gene end was trimmed by 1 base and the J gene end by 6 bases; junction bases not matched to a gene: 2. The CDR3 has 14 residues. Per germline, CDR1 LNHDA and CDR2 SQIVND (reference sequence). CDR3 DNA: TGTGCCAGTAGTATAGGTCTAGCGGGAGGCGAGCAGTACTTC. It codes for CASSIGLAGGEQYF. Full variable domain (outside the CDR3, taken from reference TRBV19 and TRBJ2-7): DGGITQSPKYLFRKEGQNVTLSCEQNLNHDAMYWYRQDPGQGLRLIYYSQIVNDFQKGDIAEGYSVSREKKESFPLTVTSAQKNPTAFYLCASSIGLAGGEQYFGPGTRLTVT.

This chain connects TRBV28 to TRBJ2-5; the match to TRBD1 covers 8 bases. This CDR3 is built from 16 residues. J lost 1 base, V lost 4 bases, and 8 bases had no gene match. Germline V gene lookup returns CDR1 MDHEN and CDR2 SYDVKM. In nucleotides, the CDR3 is TGTGCCAGCAGTTCGACAGGGGCGGTTGGCCAAGAGACCCAGTACTTC. Translated: CASSSTGAVGQETQYF.

The V gene is TRBV5-1, the J gene TRBJ2-5; 9 bases align to TRBD1. This CDR3 comprises 14 residues. Germline CDR1 reads SGHRS; CDR2 reads YFSETQ. V lost 4 bases, J lost 4 bases, and 5 bases stayed unmatched. CDR3: CASSPRTGVETQYF. CDR3 DNA sequence: TGCGCCAGCAGCCCTAGGACAGGGGTAGAGACCCAGTACTTC.

CDR3 bases: TGTGCCAGCAGGGGACAGCAATACCAAGAGACCCAGTACTTC. This codes for CASRGQQYQETQYF. The chain couples TRBV7-9 to TRBJ2-5, with 7 bases matching TRBD1. The V gene's germline CDR1 is SEHNR and CDR2 FQNEAQ (reference sequence). After removal of 6 bases from V and 0 bases from J, the junction contained 4 bases not matched to a gene. This CDR3 spans 14 amino acids.

This chain connects TRBV27 to TRBJ1-2; 7 bases line up with TRBD1. This CDR3 has 15 residues. Germline V gene sequence: CDR1 MNHEY, CDR2 SMNVEV (reference sequence). The junction had 7 bases not matched to a gene; V was cut back by 3 bases and J by 3 bases. In DNA form, the CDR3 reads TGTGCCAGCAGTTTTGGGCAGGGGGGTCACTATGGCTACACCTTC. Translation: CASSFGQGGHYGYTF.

The chain recombines TRBV18 with TRBJ2-1; TRBD2 matches 9 bases. Germline trimming cut 0 bases from V and 5 bases from J; bases unmatched to any gene: 5. Germline assignment: CDR1 KGHSH and CDR2 LQKENI. This CDR3 comprises 16 residues. In DNA, the CDR3 is TGTGCCAGCTCACCACCGGGCGGGAGGGTACACAATGAGCAGTTCTTC. The encoded protein is CASSPPGGRVHNEQFF.

This clone has only one observation. The chain links TRBV29-1 to TRBJ2-3, with 9 bases fitting TRBD2. The V and J ends lost 4 bases and 7 bases, in that order; junction bases with no gene match: 6. Looked up from germline, CDR1 is SQVTM and CDR2 is ANQGSEA. This CDR3 spans 13 amino acids. The CDR3 region is CSVAVAGVYTQYF. CDR3 coding DNA: TGCAGCGTTGCGGTAGCGGGAGTATATACGCAGTATTTT.

The chain combines TRBV2 with TRBJ1-6; D possibly corresponds to TRBD1 (6 bases). V gave up 3 bases and J gave up 9 bases, with 12 bases separating them. CDR1 is SNHLY and CDR2 is FYNNEI in the germline V gene. This CDR3 has 14 residues. This CDR3 is CASSEQGLISPLHF. For the CDR3, the DNA is TGTGCCAGCAGTGAGCAGGGGCTGATTTCACCCCTCCACTTT.